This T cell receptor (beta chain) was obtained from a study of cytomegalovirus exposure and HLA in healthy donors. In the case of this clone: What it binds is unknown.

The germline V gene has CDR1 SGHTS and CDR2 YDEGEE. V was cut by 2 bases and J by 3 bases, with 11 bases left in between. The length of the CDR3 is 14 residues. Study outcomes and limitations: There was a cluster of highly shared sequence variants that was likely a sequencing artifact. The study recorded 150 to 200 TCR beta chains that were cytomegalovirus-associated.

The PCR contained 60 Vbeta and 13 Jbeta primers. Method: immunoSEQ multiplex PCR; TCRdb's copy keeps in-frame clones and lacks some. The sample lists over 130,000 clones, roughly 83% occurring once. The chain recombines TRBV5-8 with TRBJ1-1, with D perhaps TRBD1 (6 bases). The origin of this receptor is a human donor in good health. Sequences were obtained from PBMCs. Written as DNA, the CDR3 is TGTGCCAGCAGCTTCAGGGGCCGGGACACTGAAGCTTTCTTT. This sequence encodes CASSFRGRDTEAFF. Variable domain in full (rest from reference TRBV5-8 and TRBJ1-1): EAGVTQSPTHLIKTRGQQATLRCSPISGHTSVYWYQQALGLGLQFLLWYDEGEERNRGNFPPRFSGRQFPNYSSELNVNALELEDSALYLCASSFRGRDTEAFFGQGTRLTVV.